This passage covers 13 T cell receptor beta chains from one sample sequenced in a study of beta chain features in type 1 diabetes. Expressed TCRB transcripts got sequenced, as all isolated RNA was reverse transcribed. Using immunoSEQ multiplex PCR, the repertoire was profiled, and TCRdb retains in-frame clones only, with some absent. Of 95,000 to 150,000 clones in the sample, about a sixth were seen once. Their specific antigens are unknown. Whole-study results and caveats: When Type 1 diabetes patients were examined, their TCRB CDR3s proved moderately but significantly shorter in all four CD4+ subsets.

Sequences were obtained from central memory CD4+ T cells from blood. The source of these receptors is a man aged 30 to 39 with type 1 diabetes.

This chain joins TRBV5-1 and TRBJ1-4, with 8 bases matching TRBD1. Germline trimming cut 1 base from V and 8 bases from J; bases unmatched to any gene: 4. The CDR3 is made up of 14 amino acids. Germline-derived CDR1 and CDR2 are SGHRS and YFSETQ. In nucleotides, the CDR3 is TGCGCCAGCAGCTTGCAGGGGGCTGACGAAAAACTGTTTTTT. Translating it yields CASSLQGADEKLFF.

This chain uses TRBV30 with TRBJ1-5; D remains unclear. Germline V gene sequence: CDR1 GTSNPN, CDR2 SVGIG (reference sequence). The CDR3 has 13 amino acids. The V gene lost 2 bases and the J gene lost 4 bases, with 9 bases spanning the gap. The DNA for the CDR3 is TGTGCCTGGAGTAGGCAGTCAAATCAGCCCCAGCATTTT. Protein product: CAWSRQSNQPQHF.

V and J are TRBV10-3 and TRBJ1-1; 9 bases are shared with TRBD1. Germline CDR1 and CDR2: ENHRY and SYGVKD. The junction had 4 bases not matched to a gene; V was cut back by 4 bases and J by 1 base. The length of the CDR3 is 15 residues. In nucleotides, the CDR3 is TGTGCCATCAGTGGGACAGGGGATGGGAACACTGAAGCTTTCTTT. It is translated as CAISGTGDGNTEAFF.

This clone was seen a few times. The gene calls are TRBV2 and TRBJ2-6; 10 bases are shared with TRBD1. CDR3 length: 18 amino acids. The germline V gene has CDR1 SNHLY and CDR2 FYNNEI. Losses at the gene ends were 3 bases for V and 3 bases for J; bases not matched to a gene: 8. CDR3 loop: CASSEYRTGGYGANVLTF. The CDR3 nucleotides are TGTGCCAGCAGTGAGTACAGGACAGGGGGTTATGGGGCCAACGTCCTGACTTTC. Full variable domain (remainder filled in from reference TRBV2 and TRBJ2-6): EPEVTQTPSHQVTQMGQEVILRCVPISNHLYFYWYRQILGQKVEFLVSFYNNEISEKSEIFDDQFSVERPDGSNFTLKIRSTKLEDSAMYFCASSEYRTGGYGANVLTFGAGSRLTVL.

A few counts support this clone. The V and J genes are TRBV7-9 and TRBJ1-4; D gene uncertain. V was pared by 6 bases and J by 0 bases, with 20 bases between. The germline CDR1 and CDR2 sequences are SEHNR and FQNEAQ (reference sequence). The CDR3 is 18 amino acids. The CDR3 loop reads CASSPPFRIAATNEKLFF. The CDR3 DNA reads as TGTGCCAGCAGTCCCCCTTTTCGAATCGCGGCAACTAATGAAAAACTGTTTTTT.

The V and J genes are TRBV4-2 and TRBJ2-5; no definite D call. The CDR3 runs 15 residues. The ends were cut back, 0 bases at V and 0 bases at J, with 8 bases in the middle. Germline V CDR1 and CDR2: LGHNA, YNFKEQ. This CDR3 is CASSQDVLYQETQYF. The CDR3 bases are TGTGCCAGCAGCCAAGATGTCCTGTACCAAGAGACCCAGTACTTC.

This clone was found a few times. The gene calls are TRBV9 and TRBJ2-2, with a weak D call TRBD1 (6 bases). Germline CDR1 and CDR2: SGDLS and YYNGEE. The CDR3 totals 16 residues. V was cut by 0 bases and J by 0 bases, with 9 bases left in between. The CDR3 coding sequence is TGTGCCAGCAGCGTAGCAGGGGCCCCGAACACCGGGGAGCTGTTTTTT. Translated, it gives CASSVAGAPNTGELFF.

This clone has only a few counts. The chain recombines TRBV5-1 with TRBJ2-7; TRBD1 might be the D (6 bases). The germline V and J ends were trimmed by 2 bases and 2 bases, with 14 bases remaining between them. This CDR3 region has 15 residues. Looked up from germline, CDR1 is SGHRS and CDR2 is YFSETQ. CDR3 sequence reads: CASSLHRQAAYEQYF. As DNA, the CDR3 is TGCGCCAGCAGCTTACATCGACAGGCCGCCTACGAGCAGTACTTC.

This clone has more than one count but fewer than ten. The CDR3 reads CASSSGGGPGETQYF. In DNA form, the CDR3 reads TGTGCCAGCAGTTCCGGAGGGGGTCCTGGAGAGACCCAGTACTTC. The J gene is TRBJ2-5, the V gene TRBV6-5; D possibly matches TRBD1 or TRBD2 (6 bases each). V lost 4 bases to trimming and J lost 4 bases, with 16 bases between them. Germline V gene lookup returns CDR1 MNHEY and CDR2 SVGAGI. The CDR3 has 15 residues.

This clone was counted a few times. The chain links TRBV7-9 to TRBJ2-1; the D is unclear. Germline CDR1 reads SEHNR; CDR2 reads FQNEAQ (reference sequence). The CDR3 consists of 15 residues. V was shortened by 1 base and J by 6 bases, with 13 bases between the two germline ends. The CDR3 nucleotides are TGTGCCAGCAGCTTAGAGGTCAGCTCGGGCAATGAGCAGTTCTTC. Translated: CASSLEVSSGNEQFF.

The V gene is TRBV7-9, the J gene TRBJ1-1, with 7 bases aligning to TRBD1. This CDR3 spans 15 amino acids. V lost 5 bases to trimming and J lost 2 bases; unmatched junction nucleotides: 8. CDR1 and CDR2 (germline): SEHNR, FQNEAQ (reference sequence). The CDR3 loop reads CASSPRQGRNTEAFF. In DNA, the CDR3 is TGTGCCAGCAGCCCTCGACAGGGCCGAAACACTGAAGCTTTCTTT.

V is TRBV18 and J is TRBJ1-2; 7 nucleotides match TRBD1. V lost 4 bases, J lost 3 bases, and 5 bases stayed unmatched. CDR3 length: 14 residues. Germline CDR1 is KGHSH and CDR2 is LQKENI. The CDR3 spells CASSLSGTDYGYTF. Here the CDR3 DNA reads TGTGCCAGCTCACTATCCGGGACAGACTATGGCTACACCTTC.

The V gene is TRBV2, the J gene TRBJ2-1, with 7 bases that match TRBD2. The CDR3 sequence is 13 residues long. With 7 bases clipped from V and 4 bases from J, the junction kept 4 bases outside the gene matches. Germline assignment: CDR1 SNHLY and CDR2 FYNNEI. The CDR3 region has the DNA TGTGCCAGCATGAGCGGGGAGTACAATGAGCAGTTCTTC. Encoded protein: CASMSGEYNEQFF.